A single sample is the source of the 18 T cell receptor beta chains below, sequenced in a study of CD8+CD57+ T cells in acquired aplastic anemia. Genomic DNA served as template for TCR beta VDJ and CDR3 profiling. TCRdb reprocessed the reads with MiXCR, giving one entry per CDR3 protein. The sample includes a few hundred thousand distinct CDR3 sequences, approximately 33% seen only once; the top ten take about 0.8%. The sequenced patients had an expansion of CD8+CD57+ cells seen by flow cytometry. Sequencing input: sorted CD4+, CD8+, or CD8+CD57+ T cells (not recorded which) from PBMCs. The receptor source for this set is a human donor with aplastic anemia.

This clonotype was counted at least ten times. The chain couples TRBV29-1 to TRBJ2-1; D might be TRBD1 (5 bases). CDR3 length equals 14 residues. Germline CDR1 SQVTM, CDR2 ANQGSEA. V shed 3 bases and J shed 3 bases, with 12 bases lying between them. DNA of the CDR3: TGCAGCGTTGACGGCAGGGATGGCTACAATGAGCAGTTCTTC. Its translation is CSVDGRDGYNEQFF.

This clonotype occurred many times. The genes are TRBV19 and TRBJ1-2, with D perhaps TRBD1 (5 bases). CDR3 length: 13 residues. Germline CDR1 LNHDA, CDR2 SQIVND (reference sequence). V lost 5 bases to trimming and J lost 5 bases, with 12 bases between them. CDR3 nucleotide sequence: TGTGCCAGTAGTCCTCCCGGGACGTATGGCTACACCTTC. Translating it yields CASSPPGTYGYTF.

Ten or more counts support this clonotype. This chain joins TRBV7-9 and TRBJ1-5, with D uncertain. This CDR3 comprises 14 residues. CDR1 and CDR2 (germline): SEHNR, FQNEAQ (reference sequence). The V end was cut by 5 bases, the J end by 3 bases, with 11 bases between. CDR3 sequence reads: CASSDDWDNQPQHF. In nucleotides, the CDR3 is TGTGCCAGCAGCGATGACTGGGACAATCAGCCCCAGCATTTT.

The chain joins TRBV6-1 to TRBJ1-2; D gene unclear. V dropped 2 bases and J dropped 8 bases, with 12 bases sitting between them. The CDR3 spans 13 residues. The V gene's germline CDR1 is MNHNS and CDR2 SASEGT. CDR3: CASSEYKESGYTF. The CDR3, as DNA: TGTGCCAGCAGTGAATACAAAGAATCCGGCTACACCTTC.

This chain's CDR3 is CATGEGGTGDSGANVLTF. DNA of the CDR3: TGTGCCACCGGCGAGGGTGGGACAGGAGACTCTGGGGCCAACGTCCTGACTTTC. The rearrangement links TRBV24-1 to TRBJ2-6, with TRBD1 matching over 8 bases. V gave up 9 bases and J gave up 0 bases; unmatched junction bases: 12. Germline V gene data show CDR1 as KGHDR and CDR2 as SFDVKD. CDR3 length: 18 residues.

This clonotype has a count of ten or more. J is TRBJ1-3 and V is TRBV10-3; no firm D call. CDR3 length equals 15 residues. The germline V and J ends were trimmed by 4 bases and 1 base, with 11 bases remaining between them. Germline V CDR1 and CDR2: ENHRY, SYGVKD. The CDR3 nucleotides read TGTGCCATCAGTGCCCTGGACTCTTCTGGAAACACCATATATTTT. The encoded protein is CAISALDSSGNTIYF.

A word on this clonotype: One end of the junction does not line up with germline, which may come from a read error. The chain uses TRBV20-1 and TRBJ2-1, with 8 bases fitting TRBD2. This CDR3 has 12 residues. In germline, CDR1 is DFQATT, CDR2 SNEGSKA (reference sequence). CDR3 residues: CSARDQSSGRSF. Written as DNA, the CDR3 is TGCAGTGCTAGAGATCAGTCTAGCGGGCGGTCTTTC.

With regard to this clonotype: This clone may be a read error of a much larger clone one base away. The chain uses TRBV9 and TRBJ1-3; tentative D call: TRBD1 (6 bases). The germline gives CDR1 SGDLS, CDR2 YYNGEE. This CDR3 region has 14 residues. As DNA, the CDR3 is TGTGCCGGCAGCGCGACAGGAACTGGAAACACCATATATTTT. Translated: CAGSATGTGNTIYF.

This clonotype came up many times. The CDR3 here is CASSDFSYQGNYGYTF. In DNA, the CDR3 is TGTGCCAGCAGTGATTTTTCCTATCAGGGAAACTATGGCTACACCTTC. The J gene is TRBJ1-2, the V gene TRBV2; possible D gene TRBD1, 5 bases. The ends were cut back, 3 bases at V and 2 bases at J, with 16 bases in the middle. The CDR3 is made up of 16 amino acids. CDR1 and CDR2 from the germline V gene are SNHLY and FYNNEI. The variable domain in full, completed from reference TRBV2 and TRBJ1-2, reads EPEVTQTPSHQVTQMGQEVILRCVPISNHLYFYWYRQILGQKVEFLVSFYNNEISEKSEIFDDQFSVERPDGSNFTLKIRSTKLEDSAMYFCASSDFSYQGNYGYTFGSGTRLTVV.

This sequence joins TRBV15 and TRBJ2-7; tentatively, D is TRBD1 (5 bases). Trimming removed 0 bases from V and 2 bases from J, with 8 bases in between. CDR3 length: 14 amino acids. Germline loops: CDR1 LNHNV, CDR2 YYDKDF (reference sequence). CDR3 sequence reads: CATSRDQGTYEQYF. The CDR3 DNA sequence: TGTGCCACCAGCAGAGATCAGGGTACCTACGAGCAGTACTTC.

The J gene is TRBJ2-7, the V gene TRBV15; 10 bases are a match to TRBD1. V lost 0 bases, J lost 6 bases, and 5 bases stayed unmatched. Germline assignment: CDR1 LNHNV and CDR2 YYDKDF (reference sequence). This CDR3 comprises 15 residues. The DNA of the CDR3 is TGTGCCACCAGCAGAGACCCTGGGGACAGGGGCGAGCAGTACTTC. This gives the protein CATSRDPGDRGEQYF.

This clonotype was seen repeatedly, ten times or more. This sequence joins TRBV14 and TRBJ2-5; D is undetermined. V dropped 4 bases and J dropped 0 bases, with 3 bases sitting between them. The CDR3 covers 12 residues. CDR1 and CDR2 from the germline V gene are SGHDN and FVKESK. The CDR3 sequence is CASSRYQETQYF. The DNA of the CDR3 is TGTGCCAGCAGCCGATACCAAGAGACCCAGTACTTC.

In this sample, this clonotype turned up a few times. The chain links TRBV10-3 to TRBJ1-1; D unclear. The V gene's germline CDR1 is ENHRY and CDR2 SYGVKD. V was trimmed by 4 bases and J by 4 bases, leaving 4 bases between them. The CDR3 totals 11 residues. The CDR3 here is CAISVFTEAFF. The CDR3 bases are TGTGCCATCAGTGTTTTCACTGAAGCTTTCTTT.

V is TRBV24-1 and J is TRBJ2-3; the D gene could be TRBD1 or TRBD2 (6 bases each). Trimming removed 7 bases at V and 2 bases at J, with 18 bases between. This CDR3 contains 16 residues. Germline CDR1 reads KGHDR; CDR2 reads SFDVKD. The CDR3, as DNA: TGTGCCACCAGCTCCAGAGTGCGGGACAACACAGATACGCAGTATTTT. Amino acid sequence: CATSSRVRDNTDTQYF.

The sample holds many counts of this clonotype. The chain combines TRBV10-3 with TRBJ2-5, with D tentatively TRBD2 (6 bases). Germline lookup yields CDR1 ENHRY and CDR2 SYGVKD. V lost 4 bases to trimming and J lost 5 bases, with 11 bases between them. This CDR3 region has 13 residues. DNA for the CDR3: TGTGCCATCAGTGGACTAGGCGGGGAGACCCAGTACTTC. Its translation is CAISGLGGETQYF.

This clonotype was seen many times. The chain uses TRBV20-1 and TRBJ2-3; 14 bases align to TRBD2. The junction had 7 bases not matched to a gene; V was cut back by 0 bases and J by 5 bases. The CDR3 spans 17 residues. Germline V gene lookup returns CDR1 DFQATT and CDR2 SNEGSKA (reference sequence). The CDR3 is CSARDWTSGGHEDTQYF. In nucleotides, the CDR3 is TGCAGTGCTAGAGATTGGACTAGCGGGGGGCATGAAGATACGCAGTATTTT.

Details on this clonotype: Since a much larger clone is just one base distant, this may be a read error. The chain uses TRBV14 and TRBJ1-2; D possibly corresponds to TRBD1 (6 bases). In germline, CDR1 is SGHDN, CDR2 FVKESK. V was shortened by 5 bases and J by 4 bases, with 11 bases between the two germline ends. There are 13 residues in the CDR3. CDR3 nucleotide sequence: TGTGCCAGCAGCGAAGCAGGGGTCTATGGCTACACCTTC. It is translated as CASSEAGVYGYTF.

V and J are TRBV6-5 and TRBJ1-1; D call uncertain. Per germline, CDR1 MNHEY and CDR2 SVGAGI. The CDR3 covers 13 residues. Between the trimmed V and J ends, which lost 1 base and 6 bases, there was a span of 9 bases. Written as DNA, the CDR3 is TGTGCCAGCAGTTACTACCGCGGCGCTGAAGCTTTCTTT. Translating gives CASSYYRGAEAFF.